The clone carrying this T cell receptor beta chain was seen at least ten times. What it binds is not known. The data are from a study of T cells in Graves' hyperthyroidism and ophthalmopathy. Whole-study context: Peripheral blood was drawn at first diagnosis, prior to all treatment. Whole-study results and caveats: Ophthalmopathy was told apart from stable hyperthyroidism by a 13 V-J model.

The germline V and J ends were trimmed by 6 bases and 6 bases, with 11 bases remaining between them. The germline CDR1 and CDR2 sequences are MDHEN and SYDVKM. The CDR3 is made up of 12 amino acids. Amplification targeted TCR beta CDR3 regions from RNA transcripts. HTBI primers drove first-round RT-PCR of the TCR CDR3. TCRdb re-called the multiplex PCR reads with MiXCR, one entry per CDR3 protein. The sample has about 690,000 distinct CDR3 sequences, roughly a sixth seen once. Researchers barred patients who had uncontrolled infection, other autoimmune disease, pregnancy or lactation. The clonotype comes from a man aged 50 or older with Graves' hyperthyroidism. The V and J genes are TRBV28 and TRBJ1-2; D perhaps matches TRBD1 (5 bases). The specimen sequenced was blood. The CDR3 protein is CASSRGTDGYTF. CDR3 DNA: TGTGCCAGCAGCCGGGGGACCGATGGCTACACCTTC.